This T cell receptor beta chain originates from a study of OX40 agonist ivuxolimab in advanced cancers. Background for the entire study: The costimulatory receptor OX40 (CD134) was targeted by ivuxolimab, a fully human IgG2 agonistic monoclonal antibody. Intravenous ivuxolimab was administered to patients every 2 weeks at six dose levels: 0.01, 0.1, 0.3, 1.5, 3 and 10 mg/kg. Among the approximately 54 dose-escalation patients, 19 had hepatocellular carcinoma, roughly 15 melanoma, 9 renal cell carcinoma and 9 head and neck cancer. A male proportion of around 81% and a mean age of approximately 55 years, ranging from 23 to 79, were recorded for the dose-escalation cohort. Patients were allowed to have had prior anti-PD-1, anti-PD-L1 or anti-CTLA-4 therapy, and 40% of the dose-escalation patients had previously received checkpoint inhibitors. Partial responses occurred in three dose-escalation patients: two with cutaneous melanoma and one with hepatocellular carcinoma. Peripheral TCRbeta sequencing aimed to test whether ivuxolimab altered TCR sequence diversity and caused clonal T-cell expansion. The paper reports the monotherapy dose-escalation portion (N of about 54 patients) of the phase I ivuxolimab trial.

Patients with autoimmune disease history or receiving systemic immunosuppression were excluded from the trial. In every dose cohort, peripheral blood was drawn for TCR sequencing at baseline, cycle 4 day 1, and cycle 7 day 1. Samples came from an open-label, multicenter, first-in-human phase I dose-escalation trial of ivuxolimab. Adults with locally advanced or metastatic head and neck squamous cell, hepatocellular, melanoma or renal cell carcinoma were enrolled in the trial. Before TCR sequencing, CD4+ T cells and CD8+ T cells from peripheral blood were sorted into separate populations. General findings and caveats noted by the study authors: Low levels of normalized T-cell clonal expansion were also shown by some nonresponding patients. After ivuxolimab, expanded clones were on average more numerous among CD8+ T cells than among CD4+ T cells. At doses from 0.1 to 3.0 mg/kg, clonal expansion was seen in both CD4+ and CD8+ blood T cells between baseline and week 6. Antigen specificity was not determined for the clonally expanded peripheral T cells. Partial responders in the 0.1-3.0 mg/kg groups had among the lowest normalized peripheral clonal expansion, especially among CD8+ T cells.

This clone was counted ten times or more. Its antigen has not been determined. The record has no base qualities; no much larger clone is one base away. To sequence the TCRbeta CDR3 region, genomic DNA was isolated from the sorted cells. TCRbeta CDR3 regions were sequenced using the immunoSEQ Assay. TCRdb mirrors the immuneACCESS table, restricted to in-frame sequences. Some clones are absent from its copies; in checked studies, under half trace to an unresolved V gene, and the reason for the others is unknown. The sample includes 80,000 or so clones, with 70% to 90% observed a single time. Approximately 8% of the sample goes to the ten largest clones. CDR1 and CDR2 are drawn from the germline V gene (reference sequence): GTSNPN, SVGIG. The trim is 4 bases for V and 3 bases for J, with a gap of 15 bases between the germline ends. Including the terminal cysteine and phenylalanine, the CDR3 comprises 14 residues. Solely the CDR3 DNA is kept, with 42 bases framed from the first base.

This receptor chain uses TRBV30 and TRBJ1-1; there is no confident call for the D gene. The source material was CD4+ or CD8+ T cells sorted from blood, sampled in a trial of the OX40 agonist ivuxolimab. This sequence originates from an adult with an advanced solid tumor such as melanoma, head and neck, liver or kidney cancer. The DNA sequence follows: TGTGCCTGGAAACGGCAGGTTTTGTACACTGAAGCTTTCTTT. It translates as CAWKRQVLYTEAFF.